This T cell receptor (beta chain) was obtained from a study of cytomegalovirus exposure and HLA in healthy donors. Notes on the study in general: Some TCR beta chains (164 of them) were listed as cytomegalovirus-associated.

Primers included in the PCR were 60 Vbeta and 13 Jbeta primers. The protocol was immunoSEQ multiplex PCR, while the TCRdb copy is restricted to in-frame clones and leaves out a portion. The sample has roughly 100,000 clones, around 70% seen once. Germline V lookup: CDR1 LGHNA, CDR2 YNFKEQ. The J segment lost 2 bases and the V segment lost 4 bases, leaving 1 base of the junction unmatched. The CDR3 has 15 amino acids. Details on this clone: What it recognizes is unknown.

The sample consisted of PBMCs. The receptor's source is a man aged 35 to 55 in good health and CMV-seronegative. The rearrangement links TRBV4-2 to TRBJ1-5; 11 bases agree with TRBD1. The CDR3: CASSPGQGGNQPQHF. CDR3 nucleotide sequence: TGTGCCAGCAGCCCGGGACAGGGGGGCAATCAGCCCCAGCATTTT.